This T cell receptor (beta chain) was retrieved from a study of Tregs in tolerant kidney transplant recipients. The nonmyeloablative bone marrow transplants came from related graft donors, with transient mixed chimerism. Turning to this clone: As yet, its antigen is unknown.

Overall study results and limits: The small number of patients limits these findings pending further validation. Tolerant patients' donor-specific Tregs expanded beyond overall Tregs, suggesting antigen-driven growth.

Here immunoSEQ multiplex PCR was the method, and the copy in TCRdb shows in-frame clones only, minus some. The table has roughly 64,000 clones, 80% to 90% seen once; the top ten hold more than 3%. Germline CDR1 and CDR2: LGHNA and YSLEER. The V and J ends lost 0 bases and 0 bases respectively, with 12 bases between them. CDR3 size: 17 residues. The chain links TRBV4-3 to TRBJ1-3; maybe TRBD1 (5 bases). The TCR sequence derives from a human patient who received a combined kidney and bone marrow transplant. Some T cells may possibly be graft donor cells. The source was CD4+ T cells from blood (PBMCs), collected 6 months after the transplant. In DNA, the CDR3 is TGCGCCAGCAGCCAAGAAGCGCAGGGACTCTCTGGAAACACCATATATTTT. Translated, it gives CASSQEAQGLSGNTIYF.